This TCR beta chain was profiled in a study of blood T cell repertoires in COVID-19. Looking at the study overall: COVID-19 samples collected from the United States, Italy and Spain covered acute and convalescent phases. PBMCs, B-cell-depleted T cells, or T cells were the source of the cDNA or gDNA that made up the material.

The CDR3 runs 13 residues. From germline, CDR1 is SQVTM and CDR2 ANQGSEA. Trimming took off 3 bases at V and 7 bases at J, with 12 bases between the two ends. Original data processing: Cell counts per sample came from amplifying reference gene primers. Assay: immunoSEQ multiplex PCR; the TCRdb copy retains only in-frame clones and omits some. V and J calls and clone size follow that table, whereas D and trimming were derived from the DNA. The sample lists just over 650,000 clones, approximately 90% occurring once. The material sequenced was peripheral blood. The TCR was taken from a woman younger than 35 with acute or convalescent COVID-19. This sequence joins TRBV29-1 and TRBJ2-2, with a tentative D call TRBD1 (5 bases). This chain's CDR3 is CSVDTGIRGELFF. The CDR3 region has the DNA TGCAGCGTTGACACAGGCATTCGCGGGGAGCTGTTTTTT.